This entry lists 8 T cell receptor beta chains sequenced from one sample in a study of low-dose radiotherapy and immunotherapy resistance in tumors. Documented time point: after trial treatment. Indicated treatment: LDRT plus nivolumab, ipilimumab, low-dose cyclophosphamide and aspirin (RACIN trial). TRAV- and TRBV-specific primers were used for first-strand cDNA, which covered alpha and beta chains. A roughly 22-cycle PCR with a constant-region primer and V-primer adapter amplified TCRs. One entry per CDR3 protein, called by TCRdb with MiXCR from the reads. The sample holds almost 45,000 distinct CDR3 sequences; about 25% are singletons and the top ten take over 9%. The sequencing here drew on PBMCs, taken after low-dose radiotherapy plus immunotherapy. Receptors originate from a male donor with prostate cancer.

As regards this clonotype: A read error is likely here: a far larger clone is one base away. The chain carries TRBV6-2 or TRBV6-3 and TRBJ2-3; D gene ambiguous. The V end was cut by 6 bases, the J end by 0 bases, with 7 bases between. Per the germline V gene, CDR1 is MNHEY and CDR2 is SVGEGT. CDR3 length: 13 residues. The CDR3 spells CASSDGSTDTQYF. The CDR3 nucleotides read TGTGCCAGCAGCGACGGAAGCACAGATACGCAGTATTTT.

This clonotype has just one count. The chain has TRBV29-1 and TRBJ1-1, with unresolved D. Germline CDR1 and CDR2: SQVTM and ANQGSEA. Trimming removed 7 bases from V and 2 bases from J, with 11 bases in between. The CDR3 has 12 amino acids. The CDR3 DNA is TGCAGCGCTGATACTCACAACACTGAAGCTTTCTTT. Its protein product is CSADTHNTEAFF.

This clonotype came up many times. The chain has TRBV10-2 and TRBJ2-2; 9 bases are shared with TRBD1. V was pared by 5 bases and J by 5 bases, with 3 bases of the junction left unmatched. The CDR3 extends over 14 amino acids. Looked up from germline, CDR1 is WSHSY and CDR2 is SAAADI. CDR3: CASSRDRVTGELFF. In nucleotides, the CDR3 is TGCGCCAGCAGTCGGGACAGGGTAACCGGGGAGCTGTTTTTT.

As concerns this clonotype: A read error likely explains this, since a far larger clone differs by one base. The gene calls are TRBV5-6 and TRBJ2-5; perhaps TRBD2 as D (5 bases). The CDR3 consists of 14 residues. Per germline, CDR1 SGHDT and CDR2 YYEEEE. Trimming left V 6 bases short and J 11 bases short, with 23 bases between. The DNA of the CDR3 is TGTGCCAGCACCTGGGCGGGTAACTACAATGAGCAGTACTTC. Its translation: CASTWAGNYNEQYF.

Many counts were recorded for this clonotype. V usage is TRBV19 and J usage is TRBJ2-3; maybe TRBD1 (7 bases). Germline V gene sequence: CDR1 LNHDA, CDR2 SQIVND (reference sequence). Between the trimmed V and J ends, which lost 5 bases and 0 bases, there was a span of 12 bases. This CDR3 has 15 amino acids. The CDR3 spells CASSAAGGSTDTQYF. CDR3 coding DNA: TGTGCCAGTAGTGCGGCAGGGGGGAGCACAGATACGCAGTATTTT.

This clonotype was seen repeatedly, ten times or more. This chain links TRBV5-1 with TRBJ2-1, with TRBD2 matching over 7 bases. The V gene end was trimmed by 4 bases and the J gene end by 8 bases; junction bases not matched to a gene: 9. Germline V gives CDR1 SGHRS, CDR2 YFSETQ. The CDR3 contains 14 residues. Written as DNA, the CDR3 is TGCGCCAGCAGCCCGGGAGGTAGCGGTTATGAGCAGTTCTTC. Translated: CASSPGGSGYEQFF.

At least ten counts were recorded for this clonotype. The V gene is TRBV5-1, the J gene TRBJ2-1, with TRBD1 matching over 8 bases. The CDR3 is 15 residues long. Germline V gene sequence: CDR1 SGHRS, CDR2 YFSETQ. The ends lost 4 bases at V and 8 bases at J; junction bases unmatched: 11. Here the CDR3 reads CASSIGQGLGDEQFF. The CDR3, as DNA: TGCGCCAGCAGCATCGGACAGGGCCTGGGGGATGAGCAGTTCTTC.

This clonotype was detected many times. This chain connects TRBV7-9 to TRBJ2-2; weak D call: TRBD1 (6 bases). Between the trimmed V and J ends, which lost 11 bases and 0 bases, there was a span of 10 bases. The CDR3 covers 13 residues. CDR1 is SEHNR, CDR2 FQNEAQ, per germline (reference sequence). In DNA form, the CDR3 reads TGTGCCGGAGGACAGACGAACACCGGGGAGCTGTTTTTT. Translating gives CAGGQTNTGELFF.